Following are 2 T cell receptor beta chains from one sample sequenced in a study of cytomegalovirus exposure and HLA in healthy donors. The data were produced by immunoSEQ multiplex PCR, yet TCRdb's version contains in-frame clones alone and is incomplete. Among a few hundred thousand clones listed, about 92% were seen once. What was sequenced was PBMCs. The source is a woman in her 30s in good health and CMV-seronegative.

The chain links TRBV7-8 to TRBJ2-1; no clear D. V was pared by 3 bases and J by 6 bases, with 18 bases between. The CDR3 sequence is 16 residues long. The germline gives CDR1 SGHVS, CDR2 FQNEAQ. The CDR3: CASSFTRGRRSNEQFF. The DNA for the CDR3 is TGTGCCAGCAGCTTTACCAGAGGCCGGCGAAGCAATGAGCAGTTCTTC.

The V call is TRBV4-2, the J call TRBJ2-7; 16 bases are a match to TRBD2. After removal of 3 bases from V and 2 bases from J, the junction contained 4 bases not matched to a gene. CDR3 length equals 17 residues. CDR1 is LGHNA and CDR2 is YNFKEQ in the germline V gene. The CDR3 protein is CASSQGLAGGSPYEQYF. The CDR3 nucleotides read TGTGCCAGCAGCCAGGGACTAGCGGGAGGGTCCCCCTACGAGCAGTACTTC.